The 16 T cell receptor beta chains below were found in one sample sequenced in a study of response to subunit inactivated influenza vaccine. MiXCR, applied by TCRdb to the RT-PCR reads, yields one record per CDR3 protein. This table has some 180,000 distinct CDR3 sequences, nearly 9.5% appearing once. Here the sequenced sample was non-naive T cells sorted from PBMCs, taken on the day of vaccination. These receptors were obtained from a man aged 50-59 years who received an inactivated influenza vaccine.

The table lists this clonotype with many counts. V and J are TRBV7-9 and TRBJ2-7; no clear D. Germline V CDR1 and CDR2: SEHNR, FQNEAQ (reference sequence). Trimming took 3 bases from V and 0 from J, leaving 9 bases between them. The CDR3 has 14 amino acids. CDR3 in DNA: TGTGCCAGCAGCTTGGCGAGTAGCTCCTACGAGCAGTACTTC. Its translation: CASSLASSSYEQYF.

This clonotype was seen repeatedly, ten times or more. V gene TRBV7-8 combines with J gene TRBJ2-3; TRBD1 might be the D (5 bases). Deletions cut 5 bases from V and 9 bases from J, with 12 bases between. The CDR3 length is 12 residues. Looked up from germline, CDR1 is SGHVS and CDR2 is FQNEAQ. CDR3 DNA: TGTGCCAGCAGCCAATGGGGCGTGACGCAGTATTTT. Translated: CASSQWGVTQYF.

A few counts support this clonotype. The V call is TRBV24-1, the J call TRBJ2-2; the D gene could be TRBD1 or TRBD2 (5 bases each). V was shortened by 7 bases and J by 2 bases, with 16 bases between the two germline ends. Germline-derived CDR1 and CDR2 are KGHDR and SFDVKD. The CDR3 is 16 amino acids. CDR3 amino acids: CATSLARAVNTGELFF. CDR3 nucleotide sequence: TGTGCCACCAGCCTAGCCAGGGCAGTCAACACCGGGGAGCTGTTTTTT.

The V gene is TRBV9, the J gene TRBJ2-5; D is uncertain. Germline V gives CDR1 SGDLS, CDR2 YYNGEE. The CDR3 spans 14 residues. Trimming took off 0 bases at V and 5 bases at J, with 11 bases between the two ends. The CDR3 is CASSVGRAEETQYF. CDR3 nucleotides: TGTGCCAGCAGCGTAGGTCGGGCAGAGGAGACCCAGTACTTC.

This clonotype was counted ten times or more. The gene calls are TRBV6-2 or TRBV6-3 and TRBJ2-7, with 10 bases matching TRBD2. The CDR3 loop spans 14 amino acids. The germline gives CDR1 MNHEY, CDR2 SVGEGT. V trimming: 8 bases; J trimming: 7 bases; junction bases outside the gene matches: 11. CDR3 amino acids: CASLNLAGVEEQYF. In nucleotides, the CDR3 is TGTGCCAGCCTGAATCTAGCGGGAGTTGAAGAGCAGTACTTC.

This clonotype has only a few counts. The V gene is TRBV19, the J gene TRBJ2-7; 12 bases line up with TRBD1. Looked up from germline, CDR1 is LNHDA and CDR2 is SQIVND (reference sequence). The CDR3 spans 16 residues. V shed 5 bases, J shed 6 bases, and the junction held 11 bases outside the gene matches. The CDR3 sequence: CASSRNPGTGGSEQYF. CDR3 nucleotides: TGTGCCAGTAGTCGCAACCCCGGGACAGGGGGCAGCGAGCAGTACTTC.

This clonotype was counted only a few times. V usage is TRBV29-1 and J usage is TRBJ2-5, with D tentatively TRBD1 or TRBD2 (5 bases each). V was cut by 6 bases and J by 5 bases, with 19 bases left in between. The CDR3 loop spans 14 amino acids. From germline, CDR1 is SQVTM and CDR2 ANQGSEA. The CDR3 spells CSVVWDPLAETQYF. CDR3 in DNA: TGCAGCGTCGTCTGGGACCCCCTGGCGGAGACCCAGTACTTC.

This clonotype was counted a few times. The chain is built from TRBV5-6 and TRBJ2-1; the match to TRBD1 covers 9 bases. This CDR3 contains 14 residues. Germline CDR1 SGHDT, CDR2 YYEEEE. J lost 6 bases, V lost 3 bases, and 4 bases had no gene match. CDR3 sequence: CASSWRGQGNEQFF. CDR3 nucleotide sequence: TGTGCCAGCAGCTGGCGGGGACAGGGCAATGAGCAGTTCTTC.

CDR3 nucleotides: TGTGCCAGCAGTCCTTTTAGCGGGGGGAAAAACATTCAGTACTTC. Protein: CASSPFSGGKNIQYF. The chain couples TRBV28 to TRBJ2-4, with 10 bases identical to TRBD2. The CDR3 has 15 residues. Germline CDR1 reads MDHEN; CDR2 reads SYDVKM. The V gene end was trimmed by 5 bases and the J gene end by 4 bases; junction bases not matched to a gene: 5.

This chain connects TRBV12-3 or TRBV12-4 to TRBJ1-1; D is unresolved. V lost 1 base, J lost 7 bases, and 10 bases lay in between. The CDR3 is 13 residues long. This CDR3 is CASSLGGGIEAFF. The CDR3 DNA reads TGTGCCAGCAGTTTAGGAGGCGGGATTGAAGCTTTCTTT.

The CDR3 region is CSARDKRRTDSYNEQFF. CDR3 nucleotide sequence: TGCAGTGCTAGAGATAAGAGACGCACCGACTCCTACAATGAGCAGTTCTTC. V and J are TRBV20-1 and TRBJ2-1; D not resolved. Trimming took off 0 bases at V and 0 bases at J, with 15 bases between the two ends. The CDR3 spans 17 residues. Germline V gene sequence: CDR1 DFQATT, CDR2 SNEGSKA (reference sequence).

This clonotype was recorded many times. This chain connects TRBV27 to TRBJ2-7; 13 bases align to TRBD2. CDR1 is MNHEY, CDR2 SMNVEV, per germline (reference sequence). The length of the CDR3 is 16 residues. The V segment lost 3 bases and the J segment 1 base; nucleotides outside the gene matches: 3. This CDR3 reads CASSFLGLAGSYEQYF. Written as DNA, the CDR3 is TGTGCCAGCAGTTTCCTGGGACTAGCGGGATCCTACGAGCAGTACTTC.

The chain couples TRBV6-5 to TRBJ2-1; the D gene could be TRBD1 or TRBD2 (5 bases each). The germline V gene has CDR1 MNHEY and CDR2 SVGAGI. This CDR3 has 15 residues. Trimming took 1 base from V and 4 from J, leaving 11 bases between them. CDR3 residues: CASSYWFGAYNEQFF. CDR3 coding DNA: TGTGCCAGCAGTTACTGGTTCGGGGCTTACAATGAGCAGTTCTTC.

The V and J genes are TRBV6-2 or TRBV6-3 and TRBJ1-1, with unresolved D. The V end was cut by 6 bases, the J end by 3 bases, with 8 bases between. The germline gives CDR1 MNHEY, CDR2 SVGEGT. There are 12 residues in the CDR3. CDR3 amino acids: CASRRRDTEAFF. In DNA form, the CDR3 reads TGTGCCAGCAGGAGACGAGACACTGAAGCTTTCTTT.

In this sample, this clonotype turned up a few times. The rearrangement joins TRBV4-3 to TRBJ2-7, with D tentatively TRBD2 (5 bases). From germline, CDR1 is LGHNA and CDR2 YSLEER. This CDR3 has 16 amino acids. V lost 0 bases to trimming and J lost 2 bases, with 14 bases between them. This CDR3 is CASSQEYATITYEQYF. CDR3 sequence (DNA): TGCGCCAGCAGCCAAGAGTACGCGACTATTACCTACGAGCAGTACTTC.

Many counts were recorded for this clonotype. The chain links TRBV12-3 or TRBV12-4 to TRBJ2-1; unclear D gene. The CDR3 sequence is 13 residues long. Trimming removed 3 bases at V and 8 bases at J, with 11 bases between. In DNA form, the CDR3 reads TGTGCCAGCAGTTTCCCGATGACGGATGAGCAGTTCTTC. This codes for CASSFPMTDEQFF.